The rows below give T cell receptor beta chains drawn from one sample of a study of T cell responses to AZD1222 COVID-19 vaccine. Sequencing was performed with immunoSEQ multiplex PCR; in TCRdb, only in-frame clones are kept and a portion is missing. The sample consists of about 140,000 clones, roughly 89% of them appearing once. Here the sequenced sample was peripheral blood, taken on day 0 of AZD1222 vaccination. The receptors stem from an adult in good health. Each CDR3 is given with its conserved first and last residue. The D gene is left open where the match is weak. Size tells how often a clone was seen (once, few, many) or the class of an expanded clone, and some rows leave it out.

v_gene: TRBV29-1
j_gene: TRBJ2-1
abundance: .
d_gene: TRBD2
CDR3nt: TGCAGCGTAGCCAGCGGGAGCGATGAGCAGTTCTTC
CDR3aa: CSVASGSDEQFF

v_gene: TRBV5-1
j_gene: TRBJ2-1
abundance: .
d_gene: .
CDR3nt: TGCGCCAGCAGCTTGGGGTCCACCCGGAACAATGAGCAGTTCTTC
CDR3aa: CASSLGSTRNNEQFF

v_gene: TRBV2
j_gene: TRBJ1-5
abundance: .
d_gene: .
CDR3nt: TGTGCCAGCATTGGGGGTGTTGGCAATCAGCCCCAGCATTTT
CDR3aa: CASIGGVGNQPQHF

v_gene: TRBV12-3/TRBV12-4
j_gene: TRBJ2-7
abundance: .
d_gene: .
CDR3nt: TGTGCCAGCAGTTTTTCGGACTACGAGCAGTACTTC
CDR3aa: CASSFSDYEQYF

v_gene: TRBV19
j_gene: TRBJ2-3
abundance: .
d_gene: .
CDR3nt: TGTGCCAGTAGTACCGAGGCGGGGTCGGCCACAGATACGCAGTATTTT
CDR3aa: CASSTEAGSATDTQYF

v_gene: TRBV7-9
j_gene: TRBJ2-2
abundance: .
d_gene: .
CDR3nt: TGTGCCAGCAGCAGCACCGGGGAGCTGTTTTTT
CDR3aa: CASSSTGELFF

v_gene: TRBV10-1
j_gene: TRBJ1-2
abundance: .
d_gene: .
CDR3nt: TGCGCCAGCCCCGGGCAGGCCCTCCTTGGCTATGGCTACACCTTC
CDR3aa: CASPGQALLGYGYTF

v_gene: TRBV6-5
j_gene: TRBJ1-4
abundance: .
d_gene: TRBD1
CDR3nt: TGTGCCAGCAGTTACTCGTTGGGACAGGGTGAAAAACTGTTTTTT
CDR3aa: CASSYSLGQGEKLFF

v_gene: TRBV28
j_gene: TRBJ2-7
abundance: .
d_gene: .
CDR3nt: TGTGCCAGCAGCACGACCAGGGGTTTGGGCGAGCAGTACTTC
CDR3aa: CASSTTRGLGEQYF

v_gene: TRBV10-3
j_gene: TRBJ2-7
abundance: .
d_gene: TRBD2
CDR3nt: TGTGCCATCAGCGAGGTGAGCGGGGGGCCGTCCTACGAGCAGTACTTC
CDR3aa: CAISEVSGGPSYEQYF

v_gene: TRBV5-6
j_gene: TRBJ1-2
abundance: .
d_gene: .
CDR3nt: TGTGCCAGCAGGGCTGAGCACTATGGCTACACCTTC
CDR3aa: CASRAEHYGYTF

v_gene: TRBV24-1
j_gene: TRBJ1-2
abundance: .
d_gene: TRBD1
CDR3nt: TGTGCCACCAGTGAGACCGGGACAGCGAACTATGGCTACACCTTC
CDR3aa: CATSETGTANYGYTF

v_gene: TRBV2
j_gene: TRBJ1-1
abundance: once
d_gene: .
CDR3nt: TGTGCCAGCAGTCGAGCCCTTGGTAGTGCTGAAGCTTTCTTT
CDR3aa: CASSRALGSAEAFF

v_gene: TRBV18
j_gene: TRBJ1-5
abundance: many
d_gene: TRBD1
CDR3nt: TGTGCCAGCTCAAGTTCACAGGGGCCGAGCAATCAGCCCCAGCATTTT
CDR3aa: CASSSSQGPSNQPQHF

v_gene: TRBV7-4
j_gene: TRBJ1-5
abundance: .
d_gene: .
CDR3nt: TGTGCCAGCAGCCGAAATTACTTTAGCAATCAGCCCCAGCATTTT
CDR3aa: CASSRNYFSNQPQHF

v_gene: TRBV7-6
j_gene: TRBJ2-7
abundance: .
d_gene: .
CDR3nt: TGTGCCAGCAGCTCCTCTCAGGGCTACGAGCAGTACTTC
CDR3aa: CASSSSQGYEQYF

v_gene: TRBV7-2
j_gene: TRBJ2-7
abundance: .
d_gene: TRBD2
CDR3nt: TGTGCCAGCAGCTTCAACGGGGGGGGTGACGAGCAGTACTTC
CDR3aa: CASSFNGGGDEQYF

v_gene: TRBV20-1
j_gene: TRBJ2-1
abundance: .
d_gene: TRBD2
CDR3nt: TGCAGTGCTAGTAGGCCTAGCGGGTACAATGAGCAGTTCTTC
CDR3aa: CSASRPSGYNEQFF

v_gene: TRBV14
j_gene: TRBJ2-1
abundance: .
d_gene: .
CDR3nt: TGTGCCAGCAGCCAAGGTAGGGATGAGCAGTTCTTC
CDR3aa: CASSQGRDEQFF

v_gene: TRBV3-1/TRBV3-2
j_gene: TRBJ2-1
abundance: once
d_gene: TRBD2
CDR3nt: TGTGCCAGCAGCCAGACCGGGACTAGCGGGAGGTCTAGCTCCTACAATGAGCAGTTCTTC
CDR3aa: CASSQTGTSGRSSSYNEQFF

v_gene: TRBV6-6
j_gene: TRBJ2-3
abundance: .
d_gene: .
CDR3nt: TGTGCCAGCAGGACTGACACAGATACGCAGTATTTT
CDR3aa: CASRTDTDTQYF

v_gene: TRBV6-5
j_gene: TRBJ2-1
abundance: .
d_gene: .
CDR3nt: TGTGCCAGCAGGCTGCCGGGACTCCAAAGTGAGCAGTTCTTC
CDR3aa: CASRLPGLQSEQFF

v_gene: TRBV4-2
j_gene: TRBJ2-1
abundance: .
d_gene: TRBD2
CDR3nt: TGTGCCAGCAGCCAAGATCGACTAGCGGGAGCGAATGAGCAGTTCTTC
CDR3aa: CASSQDRLAGANEQFF

v_gene: TRBV7-8
j_gene: TRBJ1-3
abundance: .
d_gene: .
CDR3nt: TGTGCCAGCAGCTTAGGGGTGACCGCGGGGGGAAACACCATATATTTT
CDR3aa: CASSLGVTAGGNTIYF

v_gene: TRBV6-4
j_gene: TRBJ1-2
abundance: .
d_gene: .
CDR3nt: TGTGCCAGCAGTGTGGGGGGGGCTGGCTATGGCTACACCTTC
CDR3aa: CASSVGGAGYGYTF

v_gene: TRBV3-1/TRBV3-2
j_gene: TRBJ2-5
abundance: .
d_gene: .
CDR3nt: TGTGCCAGCAGCCAATCCCGTGTGGAGACCCAGTACTTC
CDR3aa: CASSQSRVETQYF

v_gene: TRBV2
j_gene: TRBJ2-6
abundance: .
d_gene: .
CDR3nt: TGTGCCAGCAGTCGCTCTGGGGCCAACGTCCTGACTTTC
CDR3aa: CASSRSGANVLTF

v_gene: TRBV28
j_gene: TRBJ1-5
abundance: .
d_gene: TRBD1
CDR3nt: TGTGCCAGCAGACCCGCGGACAGGGATCTTCAGCCCCAGCATTTT
CDR3aa: CASRPADRDLQPQHF

v_gene: TRBV5-1
j_gene: TRBJ1-1
abundance: .
d_gene: .
CDR3nt: TGCGCCAGCAGGCCTACAGGGAGGAACACTGAAGCTTTCTTT
CDR3aa: CASRPTGRNTEAFF

v_gene: TRBV28
j_gene: TRBJ2-7
abundance: .
d_gene: TRBD1
CDR3nt: TGTGCCAGCAAGTCGGGACAGGCATACTACGAGCAGTACTTC
CDR3aa: CASKSGQAYYEQYF

v_gene: TRBV6-5
j_gene: TRBJ1-5
abundance: .
d_gene: .
CDR3nt: TGTGCCAGCAGTCTCGATAGCAATCAGCCCCAGCATTTT
CDR3aa: CASSLDSNQPQHF

v_gene: TRBV28
j_gene: TRBJ2-7
abundance: .
d_gene: TRBD1
CDR3nt: TGTGCCAGCAGGGGGGGGACAGGGGATCTGTACGAGCAGTACTTC
CDR3aa: CASRGGTGDLYEQYF

v_gene: TRBV5-6
j_gene: TRBJ1-5
abundance: .
d_gene: .
CDR3nt: TGTGCCAGCAGCTTCCGGGCAGGGCCCAATCAGCCCCAGCATTTT
CDR3aa: CASSFRAGPNQPQHF

v_gene: TRBV25-1
j_gene: TRBJ1-1
abundance: .
d_gene: .
CDR3nt: TGTGCCAGCAGTGATTCGGGAGTGGGGAACACTGAAGCTTTCTTT
CDR3aa: CASSDSGVGNTEAFF

v_gene: TRBV28
j_gene: TRBJ2-7
abundance: .
d_gene: .
CDR3nt: TGTGCCAGCAGCCTCCTAACAGACGAGCAGTACTTC
CDR3aa: CASSLLTDEQYF

v_gene: TRBV13
j_gene: TRBJ1-3
abundance: .
d_gene: .
CDR3nt: TGTGCCAGCACCCGACGGGGGACCTCTGGAAACACCATATATTTT
CDR3aa: CASTRRGTSGNTIYF

v_gene: TRBV4-1
j_gene: TRBJ2-5
abundance: once
d_gene: TRBD2
CDR3nt: TGCGCCAGCAGCCAGCAGACTAGCGGGGGGGCTCAGGAGACCCAGTACTTC
CDR3aa: CASSQQTSGGAQETQYF